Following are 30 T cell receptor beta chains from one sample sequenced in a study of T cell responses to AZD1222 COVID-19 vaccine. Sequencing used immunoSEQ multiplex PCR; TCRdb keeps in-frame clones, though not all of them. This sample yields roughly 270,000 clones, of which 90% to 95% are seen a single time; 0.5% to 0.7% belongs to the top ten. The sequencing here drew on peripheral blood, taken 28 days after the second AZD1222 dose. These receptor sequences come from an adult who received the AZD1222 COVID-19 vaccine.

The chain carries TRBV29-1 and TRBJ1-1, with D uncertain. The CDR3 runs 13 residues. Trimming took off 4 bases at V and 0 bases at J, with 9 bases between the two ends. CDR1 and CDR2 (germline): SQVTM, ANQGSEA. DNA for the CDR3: TGCAGCGTTGGACGGCTCATGAACACTGAAGCTTTCTTT. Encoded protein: CSVGRLMNTEAFF.

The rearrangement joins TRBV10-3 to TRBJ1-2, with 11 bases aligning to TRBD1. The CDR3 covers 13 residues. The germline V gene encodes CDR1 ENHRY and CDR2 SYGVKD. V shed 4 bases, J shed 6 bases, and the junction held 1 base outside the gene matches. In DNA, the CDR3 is TGTGCCATCAGTGGGACAGGGGGCGATGGCTACACCTTC. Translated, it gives CAISGTGGDGYTF.

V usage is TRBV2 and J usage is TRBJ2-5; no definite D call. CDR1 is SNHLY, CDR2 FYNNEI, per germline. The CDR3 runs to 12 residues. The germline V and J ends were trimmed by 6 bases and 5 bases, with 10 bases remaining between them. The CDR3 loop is CASRDQGETQYF. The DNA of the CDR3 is TGTGCCAGCAGGGACCAAGGGGAGACCCAGTACTTC. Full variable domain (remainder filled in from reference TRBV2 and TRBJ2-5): EPEVTQTPSHQVTQMGQEVILRCVPISNHLYFYWYRQILGQKVEFLVSFYNNEISEKSEIFDDQFSVERPDGSNFTLKIRSTKLEDSAMYFCASRDQGETQYFGPGTRLLVL.

The CDR3: CASRPDRGSPLHF. The CDR3, as DNA: TGTGCCAGCAGGCCAGACAGAGGCTCACCCCTCCACTTT. V usage is TRBV28 and J usage is TRBJ1-6, with D maybe TRBD1 (5 bases). CDR3 length: 13 residues. V dropped 6 bases and J dropped 10 bases, with 13 bases sitting between them. Germline V gene lookup returns CDR1 MDHEN and CDR2 SYDVKM.

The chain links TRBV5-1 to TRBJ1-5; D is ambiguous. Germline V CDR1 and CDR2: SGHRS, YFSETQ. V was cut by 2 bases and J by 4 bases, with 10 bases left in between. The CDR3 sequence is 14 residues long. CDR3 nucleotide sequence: TGCGCCAGCAGCTTCAGTGGTGGGAATCAGCCCCAGCATTTT. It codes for CASSFSGGNQPQHF.

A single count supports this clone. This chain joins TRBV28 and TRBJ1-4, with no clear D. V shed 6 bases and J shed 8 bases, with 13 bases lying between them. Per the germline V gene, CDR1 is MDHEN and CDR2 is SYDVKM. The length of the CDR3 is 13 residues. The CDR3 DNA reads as TGTGCCAGCAGGTCAGGACTACGGGAAAAACTGTTTTTT. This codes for CASRSGLREKLFF.

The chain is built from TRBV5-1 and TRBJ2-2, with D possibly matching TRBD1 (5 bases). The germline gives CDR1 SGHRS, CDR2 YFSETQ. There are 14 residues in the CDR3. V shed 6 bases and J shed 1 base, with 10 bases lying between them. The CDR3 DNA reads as TGCGCCAGCACCCTGCAGGGGAACACCGGGGAGCTGTTTTTT. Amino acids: CASTLQGNTGELFF.

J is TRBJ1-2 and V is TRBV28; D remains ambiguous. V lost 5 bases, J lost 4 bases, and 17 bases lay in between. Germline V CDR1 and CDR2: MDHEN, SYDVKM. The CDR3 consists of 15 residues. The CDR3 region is CASSLSGGKIYGYTF. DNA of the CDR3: TGTGCCAGCAGTCTCTCAGGAGGCAAGATCTATGGCTACACCTTC.

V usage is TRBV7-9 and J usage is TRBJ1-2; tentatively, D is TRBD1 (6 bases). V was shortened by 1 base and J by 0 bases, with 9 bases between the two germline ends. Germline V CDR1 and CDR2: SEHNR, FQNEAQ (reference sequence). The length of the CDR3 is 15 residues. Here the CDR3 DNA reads TGTGCCAGCAGCTTAGGAGGGGGAGCTAACTATGGCTACACCTTC. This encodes CASSLGGGANYGYTF. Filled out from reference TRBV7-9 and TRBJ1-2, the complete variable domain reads DTGVSQNPRHKITKRGQNVTFRCDPISEHNRLYWYRQTLGQGPEFLTYFQNEAQLEKSRLLSDRFSAERPKGSFSTLEIQRTEQGDSAMYLCASSLGGGANYGYTFGSGTRLTVV.

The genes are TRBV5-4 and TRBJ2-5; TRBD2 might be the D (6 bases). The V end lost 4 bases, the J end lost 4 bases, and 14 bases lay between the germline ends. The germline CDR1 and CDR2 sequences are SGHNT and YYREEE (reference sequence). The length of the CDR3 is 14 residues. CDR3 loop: CASSSPTRRETQYF. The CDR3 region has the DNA TGTGCCAGCAGCAGCCCGACTAGGCGAGAGACCCAGTACTTC.

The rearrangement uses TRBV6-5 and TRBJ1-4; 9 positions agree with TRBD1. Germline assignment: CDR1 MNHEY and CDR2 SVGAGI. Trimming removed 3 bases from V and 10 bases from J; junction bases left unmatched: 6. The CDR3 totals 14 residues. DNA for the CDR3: TGTGCCAGCAGTTATGGGACAGGGTCAAGAAAACTGTTTTTT. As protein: CASSYGTGSRKLFF.

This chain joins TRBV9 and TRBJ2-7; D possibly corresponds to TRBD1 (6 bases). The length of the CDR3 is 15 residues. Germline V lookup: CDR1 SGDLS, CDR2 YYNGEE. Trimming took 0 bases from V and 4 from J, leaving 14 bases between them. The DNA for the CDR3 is TGTGCCAGCAGCGTAGGGGGGCAGGGCCAGTACGAGCAGTACTTC. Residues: CASSVGGQGQYEQYF.

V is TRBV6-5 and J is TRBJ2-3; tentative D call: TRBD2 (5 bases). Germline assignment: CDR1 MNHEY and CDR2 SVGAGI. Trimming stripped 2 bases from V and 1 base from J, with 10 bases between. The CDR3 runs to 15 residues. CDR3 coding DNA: TGTGCCAGCAGTTACGGGAGACTCCGCACAGATACGCAGTATTTT. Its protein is CASSYGRLRTDTQYF.

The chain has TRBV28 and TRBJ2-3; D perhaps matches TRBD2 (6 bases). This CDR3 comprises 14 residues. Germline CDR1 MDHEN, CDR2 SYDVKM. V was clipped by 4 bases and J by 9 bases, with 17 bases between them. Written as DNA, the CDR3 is TGTGCCAGCAGTTCGGTCTCTGCTGGGGGGACGCAGTATTTT. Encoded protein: CASSSVSAGGTQYF.

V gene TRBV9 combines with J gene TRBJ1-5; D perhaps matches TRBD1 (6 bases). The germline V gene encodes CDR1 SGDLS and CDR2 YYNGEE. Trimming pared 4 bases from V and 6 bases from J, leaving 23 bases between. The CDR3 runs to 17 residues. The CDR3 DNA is TGTGCCAGCAGCCCTCCGGGCACAGGGTTCTTGGGTCAGCCCCAGCATTTT. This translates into CASSPPGTGFLGQPQHF. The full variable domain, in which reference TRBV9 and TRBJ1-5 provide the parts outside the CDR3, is DSGVTQTPKHLITATGQRVTLRCSPRSGDLSVYWYQQSLDQGLQFLIQYYNGEERAKGNILERFSAQQFPDLHSELNLSSLELGDSALYFCASSPPGTGFLGQPQHFGDGTRLSIL.

CDR3 loop: CASSLPQRNTEAFF. Written as DNA, the CDR3 is TGTGCCAGCAGCTTACCACAGAGGAACACTGAAGCTTTCTTT. The rearrangement links TRBV7-9 to TRBJ1-1; D is uncertain. Trimming removed 2 bases from V and 1 base from J, with 8 bases in between. This CDR3 is 14 amino acids long. Germline loops: CDR1 SEHNR, CDR2 FQNEAQ (reference sequence).

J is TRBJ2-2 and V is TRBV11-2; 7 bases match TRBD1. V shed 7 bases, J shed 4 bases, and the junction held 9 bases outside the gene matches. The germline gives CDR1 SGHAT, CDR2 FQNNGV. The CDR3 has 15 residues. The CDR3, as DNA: TGTGCCAGCATCCCCGAGGGGGCGCTCACCGGGGAGCTGTTTTTT. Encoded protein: CASIPEGALTGELFF.

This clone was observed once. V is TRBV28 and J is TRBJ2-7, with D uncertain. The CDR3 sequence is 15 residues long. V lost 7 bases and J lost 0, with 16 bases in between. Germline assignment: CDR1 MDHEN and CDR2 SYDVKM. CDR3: CASNLGSPFSYEQYF. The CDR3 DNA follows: TGTGCCAGCAATCTTGGTAGCCCCTTCTCCTACGAGCAGTACTTC.

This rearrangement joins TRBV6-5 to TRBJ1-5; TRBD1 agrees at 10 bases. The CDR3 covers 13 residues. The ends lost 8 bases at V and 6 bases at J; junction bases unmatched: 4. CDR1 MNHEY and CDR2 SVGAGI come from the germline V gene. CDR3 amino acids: CASGQGGRQPQHF. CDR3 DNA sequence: TGTGCCAGCGGACAGGGGGGGCGTCAGCCCCAGCATTTT.

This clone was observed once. The CDR3 region is CASSLGFGLARSTGELFF. The CDR3 nucleotides are TGTGCCAGCAGCTTAGGATTCGGGCTAGCGAGGTCCACCGGGGAGCTGTTTTTT. The V gene is TRBV11-3, the J gene TRBJ2-2, with TRBD2 as a possible D gene (6 bases). This CDR3 spans 18 amino acids. V gave up 1 base and J gave up 4 bases, with 19 bases separating them. Germline V gene lookup returns CDR1 SGHNT and CDR2 YENEEA.

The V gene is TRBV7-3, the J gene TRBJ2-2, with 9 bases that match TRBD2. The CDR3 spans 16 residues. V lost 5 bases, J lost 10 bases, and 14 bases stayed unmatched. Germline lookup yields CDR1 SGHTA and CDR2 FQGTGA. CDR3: CASSPRLAADREELFF. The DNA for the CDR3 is TGTGCCAGCAGCCCACGACTAGCGGCGGACCGAGAGGAGCTGTTTTTT.

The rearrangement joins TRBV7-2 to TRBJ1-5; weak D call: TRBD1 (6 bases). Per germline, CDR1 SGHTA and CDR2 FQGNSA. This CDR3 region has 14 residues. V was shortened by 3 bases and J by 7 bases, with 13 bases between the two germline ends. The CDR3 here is CASSFRQGSQPQHF. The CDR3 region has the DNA TGTGCCAGCAGCTTTCGTCAGGGGTCCCAGCCCCAGCATTTT.

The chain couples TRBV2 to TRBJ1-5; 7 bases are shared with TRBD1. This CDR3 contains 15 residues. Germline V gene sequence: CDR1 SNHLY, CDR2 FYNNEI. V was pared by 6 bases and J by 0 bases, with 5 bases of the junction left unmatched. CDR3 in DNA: TGTGCCAGCAGCCCGGGACAGACTAGCAATCAGCCCCAGCATTTT. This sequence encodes CASSPGQTSNQPQHF.

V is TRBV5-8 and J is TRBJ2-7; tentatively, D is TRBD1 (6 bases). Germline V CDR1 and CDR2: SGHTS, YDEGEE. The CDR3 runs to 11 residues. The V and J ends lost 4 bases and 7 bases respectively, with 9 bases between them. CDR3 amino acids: CASSPRGEQYF. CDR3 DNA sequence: TGTGCCAGCAGCCCAAGGGGGGAGCAGTACTTC.

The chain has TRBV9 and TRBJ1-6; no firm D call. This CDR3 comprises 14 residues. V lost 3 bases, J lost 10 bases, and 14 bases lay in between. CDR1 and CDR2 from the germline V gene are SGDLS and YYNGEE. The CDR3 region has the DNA TGTGCCAGCAGCGCAAACTTCGGGGAATCACCCCTCCACTTT. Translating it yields CASSANFGESPLHF.

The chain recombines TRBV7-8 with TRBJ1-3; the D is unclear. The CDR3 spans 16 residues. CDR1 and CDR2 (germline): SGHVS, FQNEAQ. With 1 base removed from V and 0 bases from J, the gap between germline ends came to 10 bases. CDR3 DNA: TGTGCCAGCAGCTTAGAGGTTTTAAGCTCTGGAAACACCATATATTTT. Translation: CASSLEVLSSGNTIYF.

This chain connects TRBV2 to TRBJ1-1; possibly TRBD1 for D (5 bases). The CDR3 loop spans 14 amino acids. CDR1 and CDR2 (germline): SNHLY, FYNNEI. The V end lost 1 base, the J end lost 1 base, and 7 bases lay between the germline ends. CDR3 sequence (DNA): TGTGCCAGCAGTGAAGTAGGGGAGAACACTGAAGCTTTCTTT. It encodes CASSEVGENTEAFF.

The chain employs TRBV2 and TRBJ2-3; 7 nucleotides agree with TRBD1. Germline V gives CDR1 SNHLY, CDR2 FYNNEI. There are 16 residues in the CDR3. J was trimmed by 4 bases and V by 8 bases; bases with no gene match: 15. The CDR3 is CASSRKRDRVPDTQYF. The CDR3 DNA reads TGTGCCAGCTCCCGAAAGAGAGACAGGGTTCCAGATACGCAGTATTTT.

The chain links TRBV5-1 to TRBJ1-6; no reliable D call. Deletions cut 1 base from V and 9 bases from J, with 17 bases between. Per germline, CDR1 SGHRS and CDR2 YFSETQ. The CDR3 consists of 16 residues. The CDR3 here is CASSLMSGGVLSPLHF. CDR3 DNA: TGCGCCAGCAGCTTGATGTCAGGTGGCGTGCTTTCACCCCTCCACTTT.

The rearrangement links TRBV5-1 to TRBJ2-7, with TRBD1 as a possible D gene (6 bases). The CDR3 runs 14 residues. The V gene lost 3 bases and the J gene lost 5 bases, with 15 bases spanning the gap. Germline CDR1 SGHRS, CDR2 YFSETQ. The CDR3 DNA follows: TGCGCCAGCAGCTGGCCTACGGACAGCGACGAGCAGTACTTC. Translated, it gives CASSWPTDSDEQYF. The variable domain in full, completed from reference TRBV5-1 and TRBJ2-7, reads KAGVTQTPRYLIKTRGQQVTLSCSPISGHRSVSWYQQTPGQGLQFLFEYFSETQRNKGNFPGRFSGRQFSNSRSEMNVSTLELGDSALYLCASSWPTDSDEQYFGPGTRLTVT.